Below are 13 T cell receptor beta chains sequenced from a single sample in a study of shared clonotypes between healthy human individuals. Clones were read by immunoSEQ multiplex PCR, and TCRdb kept only the in-frame ones, dropping some. The table shows around 1,900,000 clones, with 85% to 95% occurring only once. Selected positively for CCR7 and CD45RO-negative, naive CD8 cells excluded terminally differentiated effector memory CD45RA+ cells. Specimen: naive CD8+ T cells from PBMCs. These receptors were obtained from a man younger than 35 in good health. Some clones in this sample may be carry-over from other donors' samples.

The chain is built from TRBV6-5 and TRBJ1-1; D unresolved. This CDR3 spans 16 amino acids. Germline V gene data show CDR1 as MNHEY and CDR2 as SVGAGI. The germline V and J ends were trimmed by 0 bases and 0 bases, with 11 bases remaining between them. CDR3 sequence (DNA): TGTGCCAGCAGTTACTCGTTTGGGGTCGTGAACACTGAAGCTTTCTTT. This translates into CASSYSFGVVNTEAFF.

This chain connects TRBV7-9 to TRBJ1-1; D not certain. Trimming shortened V by 0 bases and J by 6 bases, and 14 bases separated the two germline ends. The CDR3 runs to 15 residues. Germline V gene data show CDR1 as SEHNR and CDR2 as FQNEAQ (reference sequence). The CDR3 nucleotides are TGTGCCAGCAGCTTAGCATCTCGGTTAATCGCTGAAGCTTTCTTT. This codes for CASSLASRLIAEAFF.

The rearrangement joins TRBV29-1 to TRBJ2-7, with 9 bases identical to TRBD2. The junction had 10 bases not matched to a gene; V was cut back by 4 bases and J by 6 bases. The length of the CDR3 is 14 residues. Germline V gene sequence: CDR1 SQVTM, CDR2 ANQGSEA. Here the CDR3 reads CSVVGGRAEGEQYF. The CDR3 DNA reads as TGCAGCGTTGTGGGCGGGAGGGCCGAAGGCGAGCAGTACTTC.

Worth noting for this clone: In the same sample, other DNA sequences code for this CDR3. The genes are TRBV27 and TRBJ2-7; a possible D gene is TRBD2 (7 bases). This CDR3 has 14 residues. With 5 bases removed from V and 4 bases from J, the gap between germline ends came to 15 bases. In germline, CDR1 is MNHEY, CDR2 SMNVEV (reference sequence). Written as DNA, the CDR3 is TGTGCCAGCAGTCTAGGGGGGGGTAGGTACGAGCAGTACTTC. Protein sequence: CASSLGGGRYEQYF.

V gene TRBV9 combines with J gene TRBJ2-5; tentative D call: TRBD1 (6 bases). The CDR3 is 18 residues long. Germline values: CDR1 SGDLS, CDR2 YYNGEE. Trimming stripped 4 bases from V and 2 bases from J, with 24 bases between. CDR3 nucleotides: TGTGCCAGCAGCTATAACCCTAATGACCCGACAGGACAAGAGACCCAGTACTTC. Translated: CASSYNPNDPTGQETQYF.

In this sample, this clone turned up once. The chain uses TRBV4-2 and TRBJ2-2, with D tentatively TRBD2 (5 bases). CDR3 length equals 13 residues. Germline CDR1 is LGHNA and CDR2 is YNFKEQ. V lost 4 bases to trimming and J lost 7 bases, with 10 bases between them. CDR3 region: CASSLAEGGELFF. CDR3 DNA sequence: TGTGCCAGCAGCCTTGCCGAGGGCGGGGAGCTGTTTTTT.

Concerning this clone: Other DNA variants within this sample encode the same CDR3. J is TRBJ2-7 and V is TRBV7-9; no reliable D call. Germline-derived CDR1 and CDR2 are SEHNR and FQNEAQ (reference sequence). The CDR3 runs 13 residues. The V gene lost 5 bases and the J gene lost 1 base, with 9 bases spanning the gap. CDR3 sequence: CASSPGPSYEQYF. The CDR3 bases are TGTGCCAGCAGCCCCGGGCCTTCCTACGAGCAGTACTTC.

The chain joins TRBV15 to TRBJ2-3; no clear D. Trimming shortened V by 1 base and J by 0 bases, and 8 bases separated the two germline ends. Germline V lookup: CDR1 LNHNV, CDR2 YYDKDF (reference sequence). The CDR3 has 15 residues. CDR3 nucleotides: TGTGCCACCAGCAGAGGCCTCTCTAGCACAGATACGCAGTATTTT. Its protein is CATSRGLSSTDTQYF.

The gene calls are TRBV14 and TRBJ2-1; 8 positions match TRBD2. CDR3 size: 16 residues. The V segment lost 4 bases and the J segment 4 bases; nucleotides outside the gene matches: 9. Per germline, CDR1 SGHDN and CDR2 FVKESK. CDR3 nucleotides: TGTGCCAGCAGCCTACGGACCGGGACTAGTTACAATGAGCAGTTCTTC. Translating it yields CASSLRTGTSYNEQFF.

The chain uses TRBV27 and TRBJ2-7; D is possibly TRBD1 or TRBD2 (5 bases each). Trimming removed 2 bases at V and 2 bases at J, with 13 bases between. The CDR3 has 15 residues. Germline V CDR1 and CDR2: MNHEY, SMNVEV (reference sequence). The CDR3 sequence: CASSLEGITPYEQYF. CDR3 bases: TGTGCCAGCAGTTTAGAGGGGATTACCCCCTACGAGCAGTACTTC.

This rearrangement joins TRBV7-9 to TRBJ1-1, with D hard to call. This CDR3 is built from 14 residues. Germline CDR1 SEHNR, CDR2 FQNEAQ (reference sequence). With 1 base removed from V and 2 bases from J, the gap between germline ends came to 8 bases. Here the CDR3 reads CASSLVSGNTEAFF. CDR3 DNA: TGTGCCAGCAGCTTAGTGAGTGGAAACACTGAAGCTTTCTTT.

The chain uses TRBV27 and TRBJ2-1, with TRBD2 as a possible D gene (5 bases). Germline V gene lookup returns CDR1 MNHEY and CDR2 SMNVEV (reference sequence). V lost 5 bases, J lost 6 bases, and 20 bases lay in between. The CDR3 is 16 amino acids. For the CDR3, the DNA is TGTGCCAGCAGTCCCGGTAGACTACCTCCGGCCAATGAGCAGTTCTTC. Its protein product is CASSPGRLPPANEQFF.

This rearrangement joins TRBV9 to TRBJ2-1; 14 nucleotides agree with TRBD2. The CDR3 totals 18 residues. V dropped 0 bases and J dropped 8; count of bases not matched to a gene: 10. Germline CDR1 reads SGDLS; CDR2 reads YYNGEE. In nucleotides, the CDR3 is TGTGCCAGCAGCGTAGCCGGGACTAGCGGGAGTTTTCCAGATGAGCAGTTCTTC. Translated, it gives CASSVAGTSGSFPDEQFF.